The clone carrying this TCR beta chain was seen more than once but under ten times. Antigen: not known. This sample is drawn from a study of cytomegalovirus exposure and HLA in healthy donors. Primers included in the PCR were 60 Vbeta and 13 Jbeta primers. Sequencing was performed with immunoSEQ multiplex PCR; in TCRdb, only in-frame clones are kept and a portion is missing. Here the sample spans about 160,000 clones, around three quarters being singletons. Findings and limits, study-wide: Using the classifier, cytomegalovirus status was reportedly diagnosed with high specificity and sensitivity.

This TCR was recovered from a man aged 40-50 years in good health and CMV-seronegative. Material: PBMCs.

The CDR3 DNA reads as TGTGCCAGCAGCCTTCCGACAGGGGCCACTGAAGCTTTCTTT. It yields the protein CASSLPTGATEAFF. The chain links TRBV7-2 to TRBJ1-1; 8 bases are shared with TRBD1. Germline lookup yields CDR1 SGHTA and CDR2 FQGNSA. With V trimmed by 5 bases and J by 4 bases, 6 bases remained unmatched. The CDR3 extends over 14 amino acids.